These 10 T cell receptor beta chains share one sample of origin, sequenced in a study of metastatic and nonmetastatic thyroid tumors. TCRdb used MiXCR to call clones anew from the PCR reads. This table has roughly 59,000 clones, around 15% appearing once. All patients were treatment-naive before thyroid surgery. The source material was blood. All receptors derive from a male donor with papillary thyroid cancer or a benign thyroid nodule (not recorded which). Some clones in this sample may be carry-over from other donors' samples.

The rearrangement links TRBV9 to TRBJ2-1, with D perhaps TRBD1 (5 bases). V was trimmed by 0 bases and J by 3 bases, leaving 16 bases between them. The CDR3 has 17 residues. Germline V gives CDR1 SGDLS, CDR2 YYNGEE. The CDR3 DNA follows: TGTGCCAGCAGCGTAGACGACAGCCCGACGCACTACAATGAGCAGTTCTTC. As protein: CASSVDDSPTHYNEQFF.

This clone has ten or more counts. The gene calls are TRBV19 and TRBJ2-1, with D perhaps matching TRBD2 (7 bases). This CDR3 is 15 amino acids long. The germline V gene has CDR1 LNHDA and CDR2 SQIVND (reference sequence). The CDR3 DNA follows: TGTGCTTCCGGGGGACCGGGGAGGGGGAACAATGAGCAGTTCTTC. This encodes CASGGPGRGNNEQFF.

This clone was picked up many times. This chain connects TRBV5-8 to TRBJ2-1; no reliable D call. Germline V CDR1 and CDR2: SGHTS, YDEGEE. CDR3 length: 15 residues. The ends were cut back, 4 bases at V and 6 bases at J, with 17 bases in the middle. In DNA form, the CDR3 reads TGTGCCAGCAGCCCGATTACCGTCCGCGGCAATGAGCAGTTCTTC. Translated, it gives CASSPITVRGNEQFF.

This clone was seen at least ten times. The chain is built from TRBV10-3 and TRBJ1-6; D might be TRBD1 (6 bases). The CDR3 is 14 residues long. Deletions cut 5 bases from V and 7 bases from J, with 12 bases between. Germline CDR1 ENHRY, CDR2 SYGVKD. CDR3 DNA: TGTGCCATCAGTCTCGGACAGTCCAATTCACCCCTCCACTTT. Its protein is CAISLGQSNSPLHF.

The V call is TRBV9, the J call TRBJ1-3; a possible D gene is TRBD1 (5 bases). With 0 bases removed from V and 3 bases from J, the gap between germline ends came to 10 bases. In germline, CDR1 is SGDLS, CDR2 YYNGEE. The CDR3 is made up of 15 amino acids. The CDR3 nucleotides read TGTGCCAGCAGCGTAGTAGGGGCGCGTGGAAACACCATATATTTT. Amino acid sequence: CASSVVGARGNTIYF.

This clone has at least ten counts. The CDR3 coding sequence is TGTGCCAGCAGCGGGGCTAGCGGGCCTAGCACAGATACGCAGTATTTT. It specifies CASSGASGPSTDTQYF. J is TRBJ2-3 and V is TRBV9; 8 bases are shared with TRBD2. CDR3 size: 16 residues. Germline assignment: CDR1 SGDLS and CDR2 YYNGEE. After removal of 3 bases from V and 0 bases from J, the junction contained 6 bases not matched to a gene.

This clone appeared a single time. The rearrangement joins TRBV7-6 to TRBJ1-6; D unclear. V was cut by 5 bases and J by 7 bases, with 15 bases left in between. Per the germline V gene, CDR1 is SGHVS and CDR2 is FNYEAQ. The CDR3 has 15 residues. The CDR3 loop is CASSRSGGLNSPLHF. For the CDR3, the DNA is TGTGCCAGCAGCCGTTCGGGAGGGTTGAATTCACCCCTCCACTTT.

This clone was counted at least ten times. This rearrangement joins TRBV5-1 to TRBJ1-2; D call uncertain. Germline CDR1 reads SGHRS; CDR2 reads YFSETQ. The CDR3 contains 12 residues. V was clipped by 0 bases and J by 8 bases, with 8 bases between them. The CDR3 DNA reads as TGCGCCAGCAGCTTGGGTGGGGAAGGCTACACCTTC. Translated, it gives CASSLGGEGYTF.

This clone has at least ten counts. The chain employs TRBV5-1 and TRBJ2-1, with a possible D match to TRBD2 (7 bases). Deletions cut 5 bases from V and 2 bases from J, with 17 bases between. CDR3 length: 16 amino acids. Looked up from germline, CDR1 is SGHRS and CDR2 is YFSETQ. CDR3 residues: CASSTGGSGPYNEQFF. The CDR3 DNA is TGCGCCAGCAGTACGGGGGGCAGTGGCCCCTACAATGAGCAGTTCTTC.

Ten or more counts support this clone. J is TRBJ2-3 and V is TRBV6-4; TRBD1 agrees at 10 bases. Germline lookup yields CDR1 MRHNA and CDR2 SNTAGT. Trimming took 6 bases from V and 3 from J; bases not matched to a gene: 6. This CDR3 comprises 15 residues. CDR3 sequence: CASSRQGARTDTQYF. The DNA of the CDR3 is TGTGCCAGCAGCCGACAGGGGGCGAGGACAGATACGCAGTATTTT.